This TCR beta chain was identified during a study of cytotoxic CD8 clonotypes in ibrutinib-treated CLL. Generated by immunoSEQ multiplex PCR, the TCRdb table keeps only in-frame clones and is missing some. The sample contains about 63,000 clones, around 52% of which appear only once. Germline trimming cut 3 bases from V and 8 bases from J; bases unmatched to any gene: 8. The CDR3 covers 15 residues. Germline V gives CDR1 LNHDA, CDR2 SQIVND (reference sequence). The gene calls are TRBV19 and TRBJ2-1; 9 nucleotides line up with TRBD2. Specimen: PBMCs, collected after 12 months of ibrutinib treatment. This TCR came from a human donor with chronic lymphocytic leukemia. The CDR3 DNA follows: TGTGCCAGTAGTATGGCTAGCGGGATCGGCTATGAGCAGTTCTTC. Translated, it gives CASSMASGIGYEQFF.